This passage covers 7 T cell receptor beta chains from one sample sequenced in a study (dated by TCRdb to 2015 to 2016). Receptor libraries were prepared by RT-PCR. Sequenced on an Illumina MiSeq. TCRdb ran its own pipeline on the public reads, namely fastp trimming at Q25 and MiXCR clone calling, and kept in-frame beta chains. Merged by CDR3 protein, the rows form single entries marked with the most common genes and DNA. The sample table records 550,000 to 750,000 distinct CDR3 sequences; about 14% of these occur just once. Of the sample, roughly 4% is held by the ten largest clones. What was sequenced was memory CD4+ T cells from blood. These receptors were taken from a female donor in good health, serving as a healthy control.

Only a few counts were recorded for this clonotype. The V call is TRBV7-2, the J call TRBJ1-4, with TRBD1 matching 7 bases. CDR1 is SGHTA and CDR2 is FQGNSA in the germline V gene. CDR3 length: 13 amino acids. The junction had 6 bases not matched to a gene; V was cut back by 10 bases and J by 4 bases. CDR3 in DNA: TGTGCCACCCGGGACAGTCTTAATGAAAAACTGTTTTTT. This encodes CATRDSLNEKLFF. The full variable domain, completed using reference TRBV7-2 and TRBJ1-4, is GAGVSQSPSNKVTEKGKDVELRCDPISGHTALYWYRQSLGQGLEFLIYFQGNSAPDKSGLPSDRFSAERTGGSVSTLTIQRTQQEDSAVYLCATRDSLNEKLFFGSGTQLSVL.

This clonotype has ten or more counts. The J gene is TRBJ2-5, the V gene TRBV13; D call uncertain. Germline CDR1 is PRHDT and CDR2 is FYEKMQ (reference sequence). Trimming took off 4 bases at V and 1 base at J, with 7 bases between the two ends. CDR3 size: 13 residues. The chain's CDR3 is CASSSSLQETQYF. Written as DNA, the CDR3 is TGTGCCAGCAGCTCTTCCCTCCAAGAGACCCAGTACTTC.

The chain couples TRBV12-5 to TRBJ2-7; tentative D call: TRBD1 (6 bases). Trimming shortened V by 6 bases and J by 0 bases, and 18 bases separated the two germline ends. The CDR3 has 16 amino acids. Germline loops: CDR1 LGHNT, CDR2 FRNRAP. The CDR3 is CASGPTGSYHSYEQYF. In DNA form, the CDR3 reads TGTGCTAGTGGCCCAACAGGGTCCTACCACTCCTACGAGCAGTACTTC. Combining the CDR3 with reference TRBV12-5 and TRBJ2-7 gives the whole variable domain DARVTQTPRHKVTEMGQEVTMRCQPILGHNTVFWYRQTMMQGLELLAYFRNRAPLDDSGMPKDRFSAEMPDATLATLKIQPSEPRDSAVYFCASGPTGSYHSYEQYFGPGTRLTVT.

The chain recombines TRBV5-1 with TRBJ2-4, with 11 positions matching TRBD2. Unmatched junction bases numbered 0, after V lost 0 bases and J lost 1 base. From germline, CDR1 is SGHRS and CDR2 YFSETQ. CDR3 length: 16 amino acids. The CDR3 region is CASSLGLAGAKNIQYF. As DNA, the CDR3 is TGCGCCAGCAGCTTGGGACTAGCGGGGGCCAAAAACATTCAGTACTTC.

This clonotype was detected many times. This chain links TRBV15 with TRBJ2-7; 8 bases are shared with TRBD1. This CDR3 contains 14 residues. CDR1 is LNHNV and CDR2 is YYDKDF in the germline V gene (reference sequence). V was pared by 0 bases and J by 6 bases, with 4 bases of the junction left unmatched. CDR3 coding DNA: TGTGCCACCAGCAGAGAGCAGGGGGCCCGCGAGCAGTACTTC. This translates into CATSREQGAREQYF.

Ten or more counts support this clonotype. The rearrangement uses TRBV6-5 and TRBJ1-6; D remains ambiguous. V was pared by 10 bases and J by 7 bases, with 14 bases between. The CDR3 contains 13 residues. The germline V gene encodes CDR1 MNHEY and CDR2 SVGAGI. CDR3 in DNA: TGTGCCATCCACGGGGTAGTGAATTCACCCCTCCACTTT. Amino acids: CAIHGVVNSPLHF.

This clonotype was recorded at least ten times. This sequence joins TRBV5-6 and TRBJ2-1, with D tentatively TRBD2 (6 bases). The germline CDR1 and CDR2 sequences are SGHDT and YYEEEE. This CDR3 region has 15 residues. Trimming shortened V by 5 bases and J by 10 bases, and 22 bases separated the two germline ends. The CDR3 DNA is TGTGCCAGCAGTCGGGGGTGGACAAGGGGAGAAGAGCAGTTCTTC. Amino acid sequence: CASSRGWTRGEEQFF.